The 23 T cell receptor beta chains in this list originate from one sample, sequenced in a study of T cell repertoires in aging, cancer and after chemotherapy. Amplification of TCR beta used genomic DNA extracted from peripheral blood. Multiplex touch-down PCR with TRB-A/B primers amplified rearranged V-D-J TRB sequences. Using its own MiXCR run on the multiplex PCR reads, TCRdb lists one record per CDR3 protein. In the table there are roughly 18,000 distinct CDR3 sequences, around 38% of which are singletons. Sequenced sample: blood. The receptors stem from a human donor with a solid tumor.

V gene TRBV12-3 or TRBV12-4 combines with J gene TRBJ2-3; 7 bases map to TRBD2. After removal of 8 bases from V and 8 bases from J, the junction contained 7 bases not matched to a gene. This CDR3 has 12 amino acids. The chain's CDR3 is CASGGSPGTQYF. The CDR3 nucleotides read TGTGCCAGCGGCGGGAGCCCGGGTACGCAGTATTTT.

This clonotype was seen once. V is TRBV28 and J is TRBJ2-2; 8 nucleotides align to TRBD2. Germline V gene data show CDR1 as MDHEN and CDR2 as SYDVKM. CDR3 length equals 15 residues. The ends lost 8 bases at V and 0 bases at J; junction bases unmatched: 5. In nucleotides, the CDR3 is TGTGCCAGCCATAGCGGGGAGCCGAACACCGGGGAGCTGTTTTTT. Residues: CASHSGEPNTGELFF.

This clonotype has just a few counts. The V gene is TRBV6-2 or TRBV6-3, the J gene TRBJ2-4; D might be TRBD1 (6 bases). CDR1 MNHEY and CDR2 SVGEGT come from the germline V gene. V shed 5 bases and J shed 9 bases, with 17 bases lying between them. This CDR3 is 14 amino acids long. CDR3 sequence: CASSRGTIGSIQYF. The CDR3 nucleotides read TGTGCCAGCAGTAGAGGGACAATCGGTAGCATTCAGTACTTC.

V usage is TRBV12-3 or TRBV12-4 and J usage is TRBJ2-2; 12 positions match TRBD2. Unmatched junction bases numbered 7, after V lost 5 bases and J lost 6 bases. The CDR3 runs to 16 residues. This chain's CDR3 is CASSGGLAGPPGELFF. The CDR3 DNA reads as TGTGCCAGCAGTGGTGGACTAGCGGGACCGCCCGGGGAGCTGTTTTTT.

This clonotype was found once. This chain joins TRBV18 and TRBJ2-7; TRBD2 matches 8 bases. Germline CDR1 and CDR2: KGHSH and LQKENI. V trimming: 0 bases; J trimming: 1 base; junction bases outside the gene matches: 5. The CDR3 is 16 residues long. The CDR3 region is CASSPPLAGLSYEQYF. CDR3 bases: TGTGCCAGCTCACCACCGCTAGCGGGCCTATCCTACGAGCAGTACTTC.

The chain links TRBV6-6 to TRBJ2-3, with D tentatively TRBD2 (7 bases). The CDR3 length is 15 residues. Germline values: CDR1 MNHNY, CDR2 SVGAGI (reference sequence). V was cut by 4 bases and J by 6 bases, with 17 bases left in between. The CDR3 loop reads CASSSLWGGSDTQYF. CDR3 nucleotides: TGTGCCAGCAGTTCACTTTGGGGGGGCTCGGATACGCAGTATTTT.

The chain carries TRBV7-2 and TRBJ2-5; 7 bases are a match to TRBD1. The V gene's germline CDR1 is SGHTA and CDR2 FQGNSA. V shed 4 bases, J shed 5 bases, and the junction held 7 bases outside the gene matches. The CDR3 contains 14 residues. In DNA, the CDR3 is TGTGCCAGCAGCTACTCCCCACAGGGGGAGACCCAGTACTTC. Its translation is CASSYSPQGETQYF.

The table lists this clonotype with a few counts. CDR3 sequence (DNA): TGTGCCAGCAGTGACTCGGTGGGTAGCACAGATACGCAGTATTTT. It yields the protein CASSDSVGSTDTQYF. This chain links TRBV6-4 with TRBJ2-3; D is unclear. The germline V gene encodes CDR1 MRHNA and CDR2 SNTAGT. V was pared by 0 bases and J by 0 bases, with 7 bases between. CDR3 length: 15 amino acids.

Within the sample, this clonotype is medium-sized (0.01 to 0.1%). J is TRBJ2-3 and V is TRBV27; D ambiguous. The germline gives CDR1 MNHEY, CDR2 SMNVEV (reference sequence). The V end was cut by 6 bases, the J end by 1 base, with 8 bases between. The CDR3 is made up of 13 amino acids. The CDR3 nucleotides read TGTGCCAGCAGACAAACAGGCACAGATACGCAGTATTTT. Translated: CASRQTGTDTQYF.

This clonotype was found a few times. CDR3 region: CASRGVGLEQYF. DNA for the CDR3: TGTGCCAGCAGGGGGGTGGGCCTCGAGCAGTACTTC. This rearrangement joins TRBV6-1 to TRBJ2-7, with D possibly called TRBD1 or TRBD2 (5 bases each). This CDR3 spans 12 amino acids. V gave up 6 bases and J gave up 6 bases, with 12 bases separating them. Germline V gives CDR1 MNHNS, CDR2 SASEGT.

The genes are TRBV6-6 and TRBJ2-5; D is unresolved. Trimming shortened V by 7 bases and J by 2 bases, and 8 bases separated the two germline ends. CDR3 length: 12 amino acids. From germline, CDR1 is MNHNY and CDR2 SVGAGI (reference sequence). Here the CDR3 reads CASKISQETQYF. As DNA, the CDR3 is TGTGCCAGCAAAATCAGTCAAGAGACCCAGTACTTC.

V and J are TRBV5-6 and TRBJ2-1; 9 positions match TRBD2. The CDR3 extends over 16 amino acids. After removal of 0 bases from V and 7 bases from J, the junction contained 8 bases not matched to a gene. Germline lookup yields CDR1 SGHDT and CDR2 YYEEEE. The CDR3 sequence: CASSLGVAGGLNEQFF. CDR3 coding DNA: TGTGCCAGCAGCTTGGGGGTGGCGGGGGGGTTGAATGAGCAGTTCTTC.

The rearrangement joins TRBV4-3 to TRBJ1-4, with no clear D. Germline-derived CDR1 and CDR2 are LGHNA and YSLEER. The length of the CDR3 is 14 residues. Between the trimmed V and J ends, which lost 1 base and 8 bases, there was a span of 11 bases. The CDR3 DNA is TGCGCCAGCAGCCAAGGGTTTGGTTGCGAAAAACTGTTTTTT. Protein sequence: CASSQGFGCEKLFF.

The genes are TRBV6-1 and TRBJ2-7; 11 positions agree with TRBD1. Germline V gene data show CDR1 as MNHNS and CDR2 as SASEGT. After removal of 1 base from V and 3 bases from J, the junction contained 2 bases not matched to a gene. This CDR3 has 15 residues. CDR3 nucleotide sequence: TGTGCCAGCAGTGAAGACGGGACAGGGGGCTACGAGCAGTACTTC. Its translation: CASSEDGTGGYEQYF.

The V call is TRBV7-9, the J call TRBJ2-7; the D is unclear. Trimming shortened V by 8 bases and J by 6 bases, and 11 bases separated the two germline ends. The length of the CDR3 is 11 residues. The germline gives CDR1 SEHNR, CDR2 FQNEAQ (reference sequence). CDR3 DNA: TGTGCCAGCCGGGCAGCTGGCGAGCAGTACTTC. This codes for CASRAAGEQYF.

The chain carries TRBV6-1 and TRBJ2-3; TRBD2 matches 9 bases. The germline V gene encodes CDR1 MNHNS and CDR2 SASEGT. V shed 2 bases and J 6 bases; nucleotides not matched to a gene: 12. The CDR3 length is 17 residues. Written as DNA, the CDR3 is TGTGCCAGCAGTGAAAGGGCAGGCGGGGGGGTCATGGATACGCAGTATTTT. Protein sequence: CASSERAGGGVMDTQYF.

In its sample, this clonotype was seen a few times. V usage is TRBV30 and J usage is TRBJ2-7; 9 bases line up with TRBD2. This CDR3 is built from 17 residues. CDR1 is GTSNPN and CDR2 is SVGIG in the germline V gene (reference sequence). The J segment lost 4 bases and the V segment lost 2 bases, leaving 15 bases of the junction unmatched. The CDR3 DNA sequence: TGTGCCTGGAGTTCACCGTTAATGGACAGCGGGAGGTACGAGCAGTACTTC. It translates to CAWSSPLMDSGRYEQYF.

This clonotype was detected a few times. The CDR3 sequence: CASSPGPLDEQYF. CDR3 DNA sequence: TGTGCCAGCAGCCCCGGACCCCTAGACGAGCAGTACTTC. The V and J genes are TRBV12-3 or TRBV12-4 and TRBJ2-7; D is unclear. Trimming pared 6 bases from V and 5 bases from J, leaving 14 bases between. The CDR3 spans 13 residues.

This clonotype has more than one count but fewer than ten. The chain combines TRBV15 with TRBJ1-5, with TRBD1 matching over 9 bases. J was trimmed by 4 bases and V by 5 bases; bases with no gene match: 9. Germline V gene lookup returns CDR1 LNHNV and CDR2 YYDKDF (reference sequence). CDR3 length equals 16 residues. CDR3 residues: CATSLTPGQGNQPQHF. The CDR3 nucleotides are TGTGCCACCAGCCTGACTCCGGGACAGGGTAATCAGCCCCAGCATTTT.

The gene calls are TRBV29-1 and TRBJ1-2; D gene ambiguous. Germline CDR1 SQVTM, CDR2 ANQGSEA. Between the trimmed V and J ends, which lost 6 bases and 4 bases, there was a span of 15 bases. The CDR3 sequence is 13 residues long. For the CDR3, the DNA is TGCAGCGTCGCTACAGTTACGTCCTATGGCTACACCTTC. It specifies CSVATVTSYGYTF. Based on the CDR3 plus reference TRBV29-1 and TRBJ1-2, the full variable domain is SAVISQKPSRDICQRGTSLTIQCQVDSQVTMMFWYRQQPGQSLTLIATANQGSEATYESGFVIDKFPISRPNLTFSTLTVSNMSPEDSSIYLCSVATVTSYGYTFGSGTRLTVV.

The V call is TRBV11-1, the J call TRBJ2-7; 9 bases line up with TRBD1. The CDR3 is 13 residues long. Germline lookup yields CDR1 SGHAT and CDR2 FQDESV (reference sequence). J gave up 3 bases and V 3 bases, and 0 bases lay outside the gene matches. The CDR3 spells CASSLTGGYEQYF. Written as DNA, the CDR3 is TGTGCCAGCAGCTTGACAGGGGGCTACGAGCAGTACTTC.

A few counts support this clonotype. The V gene is TRBV6-5, the J gene TRBJ1-4, with D perhaps TRBD1 (5 bases). The CDR3 loop spans 15 amino acids. From germline, CDR1 is MNHEY and CDR2 SVGAGI. Trimming left V 2 bases short and J 7 bases short, with 14 bases between. The CDR3 DNA follows: TGTGCCAGCAGTTACGCGGGGCGGATGAGTGAAAAACTGTTTTTT. Translating gives CASSYAGRMSEKLFF.

This chain links TRBV5-6 with TRBJ2-7, with TRBD2 matching 13 bases. With V trimmed by 0 bases and J by 0 bases, 9 bases remained unmatched. Germline CDR1 is SGHDT and CDR2 is YYEEEE. There are 19 residues in the CDR3. In nucleotides, the CDR3 is TGTGCCAGCAGCTTGGCCGAGACTAGCGGGAGGTTTTTCTCCTACGAGCAGTACTTC. Translated, it gives CASSLAETSGRFFSYEQYF.